One and the same sample provided the 27 T cell receptor beta chains below, sequenced in a study of cytomegalovirus exposure and HLA in healthy donors. 60 Vbeta and 13 Jbeta primers were used in PCR. TCRdb's table, derived via immunoSEQ multiplex PCR, lists solely in-frame clones and lacks some. The sample yields roughly 97,000 clones, almost 80% seen once. Material: PBMCs. All receptors derive from a man aged 55 to 70 in good health and CMV-seropositive.

The genes are TRBV5-1 and TRBJ2-6; no clear D gene. CDR1 SGHRS and CDR2 YFSETQ come from the germline V gene. This CDR3 is 17 amino acids long. Trimming removed 2 bases from V and 0 bases from J, with 12 bases in between. CDR3 amino acids: CASSLGASNSGANVLTF. The CDR3 nucleotides read TGCGCCAGCAGCTTAGGAGCTTCCAACTCTGGGGCCAACGTCCTGACTTTC.

The rearrangement uses TRBV5-4 and TRBJ1-2; D call uncertain. Germline CDR1 SGHNT, CDR2 YYREEE (reference sequence). With 1 base removed from V and 6 bases from J, the gap between germline ends came to 13 bases. The CDR3 is made up of 14 amino acids. The CDR3 nucleotides are TGTGCCAGCAGCTTGCCCAACGGGGAGAATGGCTACACCTTC. It specifies CASSLPNGENGYTF.

The chain has TRBV5-1 and TRBJ1-1; no definite D call. This CDR3 is built from 15 residues. V lost 3 bases to trimming and J lost 0 bases, with 12 bases between them. Per the germline V gene, CDR1 is SGHRS and CDR2 is YFSETQ. The CDR3 here is CASSSQLDLNTEAFF. The CDR3 DNA reads as TGCGCCAGCAGCTCCCAGCTAGACTTGAACACTGAAGCTTTCTTT.

The chain combines TRBV27 with TRBJ1-6, with 9 nucleotides matching TRBD1. V lost 6 bases to trimming and J lost 7 bases; unmatched junction nucleotides: 10. Germline assignment: CDR1 MNHEY and CDR2 SMNVEV (reference sequence). The CDR3 runs 16 residues. The CDR3 spells CASSADRGRRNSPLHF. CDR3 sequence (DNA): TGTGCCAGCAGCGCGGACAGGGGCCGACGAAATTCACCCCTCCACTTT.

A remark on this clone: The same CDR3 arises from other DNA sequences in this sample as well. This chain links TRBV6-5 with TRBJ1-2; weak D call: TRBD1 (6 bases). With 2 bases removed from V and 4 bases from J, the gap between germline ends came to 11 bases. There are 14 residues in the CDR3. CDR1 is MNHEY and CDR2 is SVGAGI in the germline V gene. CDR3 protein: CASSYVQGGYGYTF. CDR3 nucleotides: TGTGCCAGCAGTTACGTACAGGGCGGCTATGGCTACACCTTC.

This rearrangement joins TRBV7-6 to TRBJ1-4, with D unresolved. V dropped 5 bases and J dropped 0 bases, with 10 bases sitting between them. This CDR3 comprises 15 residues. Germline V lookup: CDR1 SGHVS, CDR2 FNYEAQ. The CDR3 sequence is CASSPDTATNEKLFF. CDR3 nucleotide sequence: TGTGCCAGCAGCCCCGACACTGCAACTAATGAAAAACTGTTTTTT. Full variable domain (remainder filled in from reference TRBV7-6 and TRBJ1-4): GAGVSQSPRYKVTKRGQDVALRCDPISGHVSLYWYRQALGQGPEFLTYFNYEAQQDKSGLPNDRFSAERPEGSISTLTIQRTEQRDSAMYRCASSPDTATNEKLFFGSGTQLSVL.

The chain combines TRBV6-5 with TRBJ2-5, with 9 bases matching TRBD2. V shed 4 bases and J 2 bases; nucleotides not matched to a gene: 5. Looked up from germline, CDR1 is MNHEY and CDR2 is SVGAGI. The length of the CDR3 is 15 residues. The CDR3 DNA is TGTGCCAGCAGTTCTAGCGGGGTACTACAAGAGACCCAGTACTTC. Amino acids: CASSSSGVLQETQYF.

The chain joins TRBV19 to TRBJ1-3; 8 positions match TRBD1. V dropped 3 bases and J dropped 5; count of bases not matched to a gene: 3. Germline V lookup: CDR1 LNHDA, CDR2 SQIVND (reference sequence). This CDR3 comprises 14 residues. The CDR3 region has the DNA TGTGCCAGTAGTATTGGACAGGGAAGAAACACCATATATTTT. Protein product: CASSIGQGRNTIYF.

This clone was counted a single time. The V gene is TRBV28, the J gene TRBJ1-2, with D perhaps matching TRBD1 (5 bases). V lost 6 bases and J 5 bases, leaving 13 bases between the germline ends. Germline V gene data show CDR1 as MDHEN and CDR2 as SYDVKM. The length of the CDR3 is 13 residues. CDR3 DNA sequence: TGTGCCAGCAGCCCCGACAGACAGTATGGCTACACCTTC. It translates to CASSPDRQYGYTF.

This chain joins TRBV10-3 and TRBJ1-5; no definite D call. This CDR3 comprises 13 residues. Trimming cost V 8 bases and J 5 bases, with 13 bases left between them. Germline-derived CDR1 and CDR2 are ENHRY and SYGVKD. The CDR3, as DNA: TGTGCCATCCGGGAGGCTCCTGATCAGCCCCAGCATTTT. It yields the protein CAIREAPDQPQHF.

This sequence joins TRBV4-2 and TRBJ2-3, with TRBD1 identical over 8 bases. There are 15 residues in the CDR3. V lost 4 bases, J lost 1 base, and 4 bases stayed unmatched. The germline V gene encodes CDR1 LGHNA and CDR2 YNFKEQ. In DNA form, the CDR3 reads TGTGCCAGCAGCCGACCGGGACAGGGCACAGATACGCAGTATTTT. Translated, it gives CASSRPGQGTDTQYF.

This clone was detected only a few times. V and J are TRBV30 and TRBJ2-7; 7 bases are shared with TRBD2. The germline CDR1 and CDR2 sequences are GTSNPN and SVGIG (reference sequence). V was pared by 4 bases and J by 0 bases, with 6 bases of the junction left unmatched. The CDR3 contains 14 residues. CDR3 loop: CAWNRGTTSYEQYF. Written as DNA, the CDR3 is TGTGCCTGGAACCGCGGGACTACCTCCTACGAGCAGTACTTC. Full variable domain (missing parts from reference TRBV30 and TRBJ2-7): SQTIHQWPATLVQPVGSPLSLECTVEGTSNPNLYWYRQAAGRGLQLLFYSVGIGQISSEVPQNLSASRPQDRQFILSSKKLLLSDSGFYLCAWNRGTTSYEQYFGPGTRLTVT.

This clone appeared once. This sequence joins TRBV28 and TRBJ1-2, with D possibly matching TRBD1 (6 bases). The CDR3 length is 17 residues. CDR1 is MDHEN, CDR2 SYDVKM, per germline. The V end was cut by 2 bases, the J end by 0 bases, with 16 bases between. The CDR3 protein is CASSLVQGGPANYGYTF. The CDR3 DNA is TGTGCCAGCAGTTTAGTACAGGGCGGACCAGCTAACTATGGCTACACCTTC.

V and J are TRBV7-2 and TRBJ1-2, with TRBD1 matching over 7 bases. V was clipped by 7 bases and J by 5 bases; unmatched bases: 13. Looked up from germline, CDR1 is SGHTA and CDR2 is FQGNSA. This CDR3 has 15 residues. The CDR3 coding sequence is TGTGCCAGCATCCCGGGAGGGGGCGTCGGGTATGGCTACACCTTC. It codes for CASIPGGGVGYGYTF.

The CDR3 DNA reads TGCGCCAGCAGCCAAGGTGTGGACACCGAGCAGTTCTTC. Its protein is CASSQGVDTEQFF. This chain uses TRBV4-1 with TRBJ2-1; possible D gene TRBD1, 5 bases. The CDR3 contains 13 residues. V lost 1 base and J lost 10, with 11 bases in between. From germline, CDR1 is MGHRA and CDR2 YSYEKL.

The genes are TRBV5-4 and TRBJ2-7; a weak D match, TRBD2 (5 bases). The CDR3 extends over 15 amino acids. Trimming took 4 bases from V and 7 from J, leaving 21 bases between them. CDR1 SGHNT and CDR2 YYREEE come from the germline V gene (reference sequence). CDR3 amino acids: CASSIGPTASGEQYF. Written as DNA, the CDR3 is TGTGCCAGCAGCATTGGACCTACTGCATCGGGGGAGCAGTACTTC.

This clone was counted between two and nine times. The J gene is TRBJ2-2, the V gene TRBV19, with D maybe TRBD1 (5 bases). The V end lost 4 bases, the J end lost 2 bases, and 8 bases lay between the germline ends. Germline loops: CDR1 LNHDA, CDR2 SQIVND (reference sequence). The CDR3 consists of 14 residues. For the CDR3, the DNA is TGTGCCAGTAGTAGGCAGGGTAACACCGGGGAGCTGTTTTTT. It specifies CASSRQGNTGELFF.

The rearrangement links TRBV6-1 to TRBJ1-5, with 11 bases that match TRBD1. The CDR3 loop spans 15 amino acids. J was trimmed by 4 bases and V by 4 bases; bases with no gene match: 3. The germline V gene has CDR1 MNHNS and CDR2 SASEGT. The CDR3 protein is CASSGTGGGNQPQHF. The CDR3 nucleotides are TGTGCCAGCAGTGGGACAGGGGGCGGAAATCAGCCCCAGCATTTT.

The chain couples TRBV30 to TRBJ1-6; D unresolved. Germline V gives CDR1 GTSNPN, CDR2 SVGIG (reference sequence). V lost 2 bases and J lost 18, with 14 bases in between. CDR3 length: 11 residues. The CDR3 region has the DNA TGTGCCTGGAGTACGAGTTCCCCTCACCACTTT. Translation: CAWSTSSPHHF.

V gene TRBV5-1 combines with J gene TRBJ1-1; 8 nucleotides align to TRBD1. CDR3 size: 16 residues. The germline CDR1 and CDR2 sequences are SGHRS and YFSETQ. Trimming cost V 4 bases and J 0 bases; bases outside gene matches: 8. This chain's CDR3 is CASSPTGGSMNTEAFF. CDR3 DNA: TGCGCCAGCAGCCCAACAGGGGGAAGCATGAACACTGAAGCTTTCTTT.

The chain has TRBV7-9 and TRBJ2-5; maybe TRBD1 (5 bases). The CDR3 covers 13 residues. The germline V gene has CDR1 SEHNR and CDR2 FQNEAQ (reference sequence). The V end lost 1 base, the J end lost 4 bases, and 7 bases lay between the germline ends. In DNA, the CDR3 is TGTGCCAGCAGCTTAGAGGGGTCAGAGACCCAGTACTTC. Amino acid sequence: CASSLEGSETQYF.

On this clone itself: The same CDR3 is also encoded by other DNA sequences in this sample. The chain joins TRBV5-1 to TRBJ2-5; TRBD1 agrees at 8 bases. The CDR3 sequence is 14 residues long. J lost 0 bases, V lost 5 bases, and 3 bases had no gene match. In germline, CDR1 is SGHRS, CDR2 YFSETQ. CDR3 residues: CASRPTGDQETQYF. The DNA of the CDR3 is TGCGCCAGCAGACCGACAGGGGACCAAGAGACCCAGTACTTC.

This clone was recorded once. The chain couples TRBV5-1 to TRBJ2-7, with TRBD1 matching 9 bases. The CDR3 contains 15 residues. J lost 3 bases, V lost 3 bases, and 7 bases had no gene match. Germline V lookup: CDR1 SGHRS, CDR2 YFSETQ. CDR3 protein: CASSSNPGQGYEQYF. CDR3 nucleotides: TGCGCCAGCAGCTCCAACCCGGGACAGGGCTACGAGCAGTACTTC. Filled out from reference TRBV5-1 and TRBJ2-7, the complete variable domain reads KAGVTQTPRYLIKTRGQQVTLSCSPISGHRSVSWYQQTPGQGLQFLFEYFSETQRNKGNFPGRFSGRQFSNSRSEMNVSTLELGDSALYLCASSSNPGQGYEQYFGPGTRLTVT.

V is TRBV11-1 and J is TRBJ2-1, with 9 bases aligning to TRBD2. The length of the CDR3 is 16 residues. The V and J ends lost 7 bases and 7 bases, in that order; junction bases with no gene match: 14. Germline lookup yields CDR1 SGHAT and CDR2 FQDESV (reference sequence). CDR3 sequence (DNA): TGTGCCAGCACCTATCGGGCGGGGGGGCGTCTGAATGAGCAGTTCTTC. This translates into CASTYRAGGRLNEQFF.

V usage is TRBV4-1 and J usage is TRBJ2-7, with a possible D match to TRBD1 (7 bases). The CDR3 has 16 amino acids. The germline V gene has CDR1 MGHRA and CDR2 YSYEKL. The V gene lost 2 bases and the J gene lost 3 bases, with 17 bases spanning the gap. Here the CDR3 reads CASSQSGGQGDYEQYF. In nucleotides, the CDR3 is TGCGCCAGCAGCCAATCTGGGGGGCAGGGGGACTACGAGCAGTACTTC.

The genes are TRBV9 and TRBJ2-5; 8 positions agree with TRBD1. Germline values: CDR1 SGDLS, CDR2 YYNGEE. The CDR3 is made up of 15 amino acids. Losses at the gene ends were 2 bases for V and 10 bases for J; bases not matched to a gene: 13. CDR3 protein: CASSVPGQVLEVQYF. The CDR3 bases are TGTGCCAGCAGCGTTCCGGGACAGGTCCTAGAGGTCCAGTACTTC.

The chain employs TRBV19 and TRBJ2-5; D remains unclear. The better agreement between TRBJ2-7 and the DNA end casts doubt on the J call. The germline V gene encodes CDR1 LNHDA and CDR2 SQIVND (reference sequence). The CDR3 is made up of 13 amino acids. As DNA, the CDR3 is TGTGCCAGTAGTATAAATAACCCCTCCGAGCAGTACTTC. As protein: CASSINNPSEQYF.